Below are 15 T cell receptor beta chains sequenced from a single sample in a study of blood T cells in healthy people across ages. PCR was performed a second time for roughly 7 to 12 cycles using a sample-barcoded 5' primer and a J-beta primer mix. TCRdb reprocessed the 5' RACE reads with MiXCR, giving one entry per CDR3 protein. This sample yields hundreds of thousands of distinct CDR3 sequences, of which about 48% are seen a single time; 10% to 15% belongs to the top ten. Specimen: blood. Every receptor here comes from a man aged 30 to 39 in good health.

The chain is built from TRBV12-3 or TRBV12-4 and TRBJ2-5, with D unresolved. V lost 5 bases and J lost 2, with 9 bases in between. The CDR3 runs to 13 residues. CDR3 in DNA: TGTGCCAGCAGTCGAGAATATCAAGAGACCCAGTACTTC. It yields the protein CASSREYQETQYF.

This chain connects TRBV27 to TRBJ1-2; 8 bases line up with TRBD1. After removal of 8 bases from V and 5 bases from J, the junction contained 10 bases not matched to a gene. The CDR3 contains 14 residues. Looked up from germline, CDR1 is MNHEY and CDR2 is SMNVEV (reference sequence). The CDR3 loop reads CASGSPRTGYGYTF. CDR3 in DNA: TGTGCCAGCGGCAGCCCCCGGACAGGGTATGGCTACACCTTC.

The chain is built from TRBV14 and TRBJ2-7, with D unclear. The CDR3 extends over 14 amino acids. Germline assignment: CDR1 SGHDN and CDR2 FVKESK. Trimming stripped 5 bases from V and 2 bases from J, with 13 bases between. The CDR3 DNA reads TGTGCCAGCAGCGGTTTCACTCCACCCTACGAGCAGTACTTC. Translation: CASSGFTPPYEQYF.

The J gene is TRBJ2-1, the V gene TRBV7-3; 8 bases line up with TRBD1. Germline V gene sequence: CDR1 SGHTA, CDR2 FQGTGA. The CDR3 covers 17 residues. Trimming removed 5 bases from V and 6 bases from J; junction bases left unmatched: 15. For the CDR3, the DNA is TGTGCCAGCAGCCTATACTGGACAGGGATTGGGCCCAATGAGCAGTTCTTC. This translates into CASSLYWTGIGPNEQFF.

This clonotype has only a few counts. The rearrangement links TRBV5-1 to TRBJ2-4; D not certain. The CDR3 has 15 residues. Germline V lookup: CDR1 SGHRS, CDR2 YFSETQ. V lost 3 bases to trimming and J lost 2 bases, with 12 bases between them. Here the CDR3 reads CASSSPDNPKNIQYF. CDR3 DNA sequence: TGCGCCAGCAGCTCACCCGACAATCCCAAAAACATTCAGTACTTC.

This sequence joins TRBV6-5 and TRBJ2-7; D remains unclear. Trimming pared 7 bases from V and 5 bases from J, leaving 18 bases between. This CDR3 is 14 amino acids long. From germline, CDR1 is MNHEY and CDR2 SVGAGI. The CDR3 DNA sequence: TGTGCCAGCAACTTAGATGGTCTCTCGGACGAGCAGTACTTC. Translated, it gives CASNLDGLSDEQYF.

There are many counts of this clonotype. V usage is TRBV5-1 and J usage is TRBJ2-7; 7 bases match TRBD1. V trimming: 4 bases; J trimming: 3 bases; junction bases outside the gene matches: 10. This CDR3 region has 15 residues. CDR1 and CDR2 (germline): SGHRS, YFSETQ. This CDR3 reads CASSPSQDRIYEQYF. For the CDR3, the DNA is TGCGCCAGCAGCCCATCACAGGACAGGATCTACGAGCAGTACTTC.

This clonotype showed up just a few times. The chain's CDR3 is CASAKTGFEQYF. As DNA, the CDR3 is TGTGCCAGCGCCAAGACAGGTTTCGAGCAGTACTTC. This chain uses TRBV2 with TRBJ2-7, with a weak D call TRBD1 (6 bases). The CDR3 covers 12 residues. Germline V gives CDR1 SNHLY, CDR2 FYNNEI. Trimming cost V 8 bases and J 6 bases, with 14 bases left between them.

The V call is TRBV28, the J call TRBJ2-4, with D perhaps TRBD2 (5 bases). The end of the DNA is better explained by TRBJ2-5, so the J call may be wrong. Germline CDR1 and CDR2: MDHEN and SYDVKM. The CDR3 extends over 14 amino acids. CDR3 sequence (DNA): TGTGCCAGCAAGGCTAGCTCTGTTCCCGAGACCCAGTACTTC. Its translation: CASKASSVPETQYF.

The genes are TRBV24-1 and TRBJ2-5; D remains ambiguous. V gave up 0 bases and J gave up 2 bases, with 9 bases separating them. CDR1 and CDR2 from the germline V gene are KGHDR and SFDVKD. The CDR3 runs to 15 residues. CDR3 bases: TGTGCCACCAGTGATTTGGGGCAGGATCAAGAGACCCAGTACTTC. As protein: CATSDLGQDQETQYF.

This clonotype was counted a few times. This rearrangement joins TRBV5-1 to TRBJ1-2, with 7 bases fitting TRBD1. Germline CDR1 and CDR2: SGHRS and YFSETQ. There are 15 residues in the CDR3. V was pared by 4 bases and J by 4 bases, with 10 bases of the junction left unmatched. This chain's CDR3 is CASSPFGQAAYGYTF. The CDR3 coding sequence is TGCGCCAGCAGCCCCTTTGGACAGGCGGCCTATGGCTACACCTTC.

The chain links TRBV12-3 or TRBV12-4 to TRBJ2-3; perhaps TRBD1 as D (6 bases). The CDR3 loop spans 18 amino acids. V lost 6 bases and J 2 bases, leaving 24 bases between the germline ends. Here the CDR3 DNA reads TGTGCCAGCAGGCCCCAACTCGGGACACCCTACCCCACAGATACGCAGTATTTT. This codes for CASRPQLGTPYPTDTQYF.

CDR3 nucleotide sequence: TGCAGTGCCCGAGAGGACCGCCAAGAGACCCAGTACTTC. It encodes CSAREDRQETQYF. The rearrangement links TRBV20-1 to TRBJ2-5, with unresolved D. Trimming shortened V by 6 bases and J by 1 base, and 12 bases separated the two germline ends. The germline gives CDR1 DFQATT, CDR2 SNEGSKA (reference sequence). CDR3 length: 13 residues.

The gene calls are TRBV30 and TRBJ2-7; D is possibly TRBD2 (6 bases). The CDR3 extends over 16 amino acids. Trimming removed 5 bases from V and 0 bases from J, with 20 bases in between. The germline CDR1 and CDR2 sequences are GTSNPN and SVGIG (reference sequence). The CDR3 reads CAWRGKGLRFSYEQYF. In DNA, the CDR3 is TGTGCCTGGCGAGGCAAGGGACTCCGATTCTCCTACGAGCAGTACTTC.

The chain has TRBV27 and TRBJ2-1, with a possible D match to TRBD2 (6 bases). The V and J ends lost 3 bases and 0 bases respectively, with 18 bases between them. Per the germline V gene, CDR1 is MNHEY and CDR2 is SMNVEV (reference sequence). This CDR3 spans 18 amino acids. The CDR3 region is CASSFKDSGLSSYNEQFF. CDR3 bases: TGTGCCAGCAGTTTTAAGGATAGCGGTCTAAGCTCCTACAATGAGCAGTTCTTC.